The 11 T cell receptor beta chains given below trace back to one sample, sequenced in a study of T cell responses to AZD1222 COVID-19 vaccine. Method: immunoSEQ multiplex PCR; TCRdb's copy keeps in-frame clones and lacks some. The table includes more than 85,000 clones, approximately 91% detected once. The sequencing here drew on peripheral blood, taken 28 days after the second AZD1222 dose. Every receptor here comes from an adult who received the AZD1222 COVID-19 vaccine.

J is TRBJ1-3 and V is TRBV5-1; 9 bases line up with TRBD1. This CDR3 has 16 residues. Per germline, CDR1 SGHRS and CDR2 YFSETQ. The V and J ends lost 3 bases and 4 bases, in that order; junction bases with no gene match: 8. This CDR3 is CASSSGSGQGGNTIYF. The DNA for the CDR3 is TGCGCCAGCAGCTCCGGCTCGGGACAGGGCGGAAACACCATATATTTT.

The CDR3 region is CARQGNDEKLFF. For the CDR3, the DNA is TGTGCCAGGCAGGGAAACGATGAAAAACTGTTTTTT. The chain carries TRBV2 and TRBJ1-4; a possible D gene is TRBD1 (5 bases). The CDR3 has 12 amino acids. Germline-derived CDR1 and CDR2 are SNHLY and FYNNEI. Trimming left V 9 bases short and J 6 bases short, with 11 bases between.

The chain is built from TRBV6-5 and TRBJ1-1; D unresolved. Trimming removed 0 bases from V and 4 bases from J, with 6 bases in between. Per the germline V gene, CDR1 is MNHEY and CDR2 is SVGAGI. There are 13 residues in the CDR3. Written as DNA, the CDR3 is TGTGCCAGCAGTTACTCTAAGGTCACTGAAGCTTTCTTT. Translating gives CASSYSKVTEAFF.

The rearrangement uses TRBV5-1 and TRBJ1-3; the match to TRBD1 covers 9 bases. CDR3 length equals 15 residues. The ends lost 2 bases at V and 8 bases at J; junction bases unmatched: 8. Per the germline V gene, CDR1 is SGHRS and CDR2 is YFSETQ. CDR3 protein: CASSLDRGIGDTIYF. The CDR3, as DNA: TGCGCCAGCAGCTTAGACAGGGGGATTGGTGACACCATATATTTT.

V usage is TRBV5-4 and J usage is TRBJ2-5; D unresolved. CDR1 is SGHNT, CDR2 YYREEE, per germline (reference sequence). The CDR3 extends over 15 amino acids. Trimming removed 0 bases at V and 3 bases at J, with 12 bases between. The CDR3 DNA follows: TGTGCCAGCAGCTTGGCTTTAGGAGCCAAAGAGACCCAGTACTTC. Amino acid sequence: CASSLALGAKETQYF.

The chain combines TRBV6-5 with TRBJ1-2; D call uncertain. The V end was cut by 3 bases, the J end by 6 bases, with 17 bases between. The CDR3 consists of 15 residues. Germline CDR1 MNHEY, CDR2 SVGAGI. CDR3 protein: CASSYGPPWSNGYTF. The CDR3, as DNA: TGTGCCAGCAGTTATGGGCCCCCGTGGTCGAATGGCTACACCTTC.

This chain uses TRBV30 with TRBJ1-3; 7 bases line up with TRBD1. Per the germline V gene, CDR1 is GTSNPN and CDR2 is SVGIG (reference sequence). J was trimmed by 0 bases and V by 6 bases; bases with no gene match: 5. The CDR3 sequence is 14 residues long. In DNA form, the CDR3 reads TGTGCCTGCTGGGACAGTAGCTCTGGAAACACCATATATTTT. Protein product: CACWDSSSGNTIYF.

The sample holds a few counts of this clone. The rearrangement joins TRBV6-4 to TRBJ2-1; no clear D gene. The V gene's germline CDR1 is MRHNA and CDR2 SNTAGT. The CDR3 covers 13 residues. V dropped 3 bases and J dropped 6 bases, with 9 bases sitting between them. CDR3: CASSDSESNEQFF. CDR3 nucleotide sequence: TGTGCCAGCAGTGATTCCGAAAGCAATGAGCAGTTCTTC.

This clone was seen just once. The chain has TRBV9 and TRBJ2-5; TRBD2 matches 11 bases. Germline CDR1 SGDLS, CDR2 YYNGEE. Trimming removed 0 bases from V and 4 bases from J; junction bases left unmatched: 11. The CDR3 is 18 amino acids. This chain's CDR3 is CASSVGISGRGGGETQYF. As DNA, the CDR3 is TGTGCCAGCAGCGTAGGCATTAGCGGGAGGGGAGGTGGAGAGACCCAGTACTTC.

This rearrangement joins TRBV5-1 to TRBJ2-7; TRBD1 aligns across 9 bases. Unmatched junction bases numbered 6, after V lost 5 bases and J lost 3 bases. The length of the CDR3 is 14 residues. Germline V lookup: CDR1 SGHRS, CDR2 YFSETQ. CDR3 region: CASSPTGGVYEQYF. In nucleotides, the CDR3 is TGCGCCAGCAGTCCTACAGGGGGCGTCTACGAGCAGTACTTC. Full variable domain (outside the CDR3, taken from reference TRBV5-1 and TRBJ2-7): KAGVTQTPRYLIKTRGQQVTLSCSPISGHRSVSWYQQTPGQGLQFLFEYFSETQRNKGNFPGRFSGRQFSNSRSEMNVSTLELGDSALYLCASSPTGGVYEQYFGPGTRLTVT.

Here the CDR3 reads CASSLGPGPYNEQFF. The CDR3 nucleotides read TGTGCCAGCAGCTTGGGGCCAGGGCCCTACAATGAGCAGTTCTTC. The genes are TRBV5-6 and TRBJ2-1; TRBD1 is a possible D gene (5 bases). The V gene's germline CDR1 is SGHDT and CDR2 YYEEEE. Trimming pared 0 bases from V and 2 bases from J, leaving 9 bases between. The CDR3 loop spans 15 amino acids.